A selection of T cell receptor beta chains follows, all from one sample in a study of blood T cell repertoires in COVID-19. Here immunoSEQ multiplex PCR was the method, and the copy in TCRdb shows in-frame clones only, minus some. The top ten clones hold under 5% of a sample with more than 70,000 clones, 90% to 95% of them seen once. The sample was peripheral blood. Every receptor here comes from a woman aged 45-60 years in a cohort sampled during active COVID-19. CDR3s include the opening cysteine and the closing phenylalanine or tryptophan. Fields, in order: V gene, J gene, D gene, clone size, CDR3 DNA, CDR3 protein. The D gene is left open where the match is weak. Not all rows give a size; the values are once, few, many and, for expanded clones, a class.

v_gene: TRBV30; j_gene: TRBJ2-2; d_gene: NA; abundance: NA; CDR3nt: TGTGCCTGGAGCCTGGGATCGGGACTGCGGGGCGGGGAGCTGTTTTTT; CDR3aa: CAWSLGSGLRGGELFF
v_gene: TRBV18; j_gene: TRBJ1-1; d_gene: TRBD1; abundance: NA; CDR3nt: TGTGCCAGCTCACCTCTTACATGGACAGGAAACACTGAAGCTTTCTTT; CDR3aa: CASSPLTWTGNTEAFF
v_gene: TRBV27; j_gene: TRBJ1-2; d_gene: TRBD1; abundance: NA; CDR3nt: TGTGCCAGCAGTCGACAGGGGCGGTATGGCTACACCTTC; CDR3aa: CASSRQGRYGYTF
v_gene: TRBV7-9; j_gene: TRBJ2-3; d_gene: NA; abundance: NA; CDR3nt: TGTGCCAGCAGCTCCGGACAAAACACAGATACGCAGTATTTT; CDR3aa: CASSSGQNTDTQYF
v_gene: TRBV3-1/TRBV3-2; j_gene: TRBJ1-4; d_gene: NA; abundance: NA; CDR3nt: TGTGCCAGCAGCCAAGATGCGGGGGCGGGTGATGAAAAACTGTTTTTT; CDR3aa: CASSQDAGAGDEKLFF
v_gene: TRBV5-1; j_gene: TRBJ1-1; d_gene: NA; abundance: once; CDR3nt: TGCGCCAGCAGCTTGGTAAGGGGTGAAGCTTTCTTT; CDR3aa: CASSLVRGEAFF
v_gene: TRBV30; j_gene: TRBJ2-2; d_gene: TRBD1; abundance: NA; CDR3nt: TGTGCCTGGGCCACAGGGGCTGACACCGGGGAGCTGTTTTTT; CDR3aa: CAWATGADTGELFF
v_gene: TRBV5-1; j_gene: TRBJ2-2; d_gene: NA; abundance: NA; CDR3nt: TGCGCCAGCGAGCGAACCGCTACAGGGAACACCGGGGAGCTGTTTTTT; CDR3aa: CASERTATGNTGELFF
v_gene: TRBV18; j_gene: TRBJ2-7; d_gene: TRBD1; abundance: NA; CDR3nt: TGTGCCAGCTCACCACCGGGACAGGGGGTCTACGAGCAGTACTTC; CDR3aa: CASSPPGQGVYEQYF
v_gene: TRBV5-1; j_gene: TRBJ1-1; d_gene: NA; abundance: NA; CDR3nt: TGCGCCAGCAGCTTGGTGTTCTTGAACACTGAAGCTTTCTTT; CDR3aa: CASSLVFLNTEAFF
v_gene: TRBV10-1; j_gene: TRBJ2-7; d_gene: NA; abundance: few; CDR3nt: TGCGCCAGCAGAAGGGACAGCGGGCGGCAGTACTTC; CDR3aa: CASRRDSGRQYF
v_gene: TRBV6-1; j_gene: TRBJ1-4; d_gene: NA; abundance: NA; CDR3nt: TGTGCCAGCAGTGAACAAACTAATGAAAAACTGTTTTTT; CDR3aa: CASSEQTNEKLFF
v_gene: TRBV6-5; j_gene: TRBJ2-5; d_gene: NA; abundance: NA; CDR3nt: TGTGCCAGCAGTTACTCGAGACAGCAAGAGACCCAGTACTTC; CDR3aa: CASSYSRQQETQYF
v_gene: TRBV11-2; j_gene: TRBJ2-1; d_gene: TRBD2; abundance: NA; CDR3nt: TGTGCCAGCAGCTTAGATGGGGGGGGTAGCGCTTATTACAATGAGCAGTTCTTC; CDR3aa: CASSLDGGGSAYYNEQFF
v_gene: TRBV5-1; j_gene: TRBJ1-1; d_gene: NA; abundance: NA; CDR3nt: TGCGCCAGCAGCTTTAGGGGGTTCCCCGAAGCTTTCTTT; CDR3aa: CASSFRGFPEAFF
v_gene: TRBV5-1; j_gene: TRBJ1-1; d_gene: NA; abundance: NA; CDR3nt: TGCGCCAGCAGCCACCTCAGTAACATGAACACTGAAGCTTTCTTT; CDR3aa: CASSHLSNMNTEAFF
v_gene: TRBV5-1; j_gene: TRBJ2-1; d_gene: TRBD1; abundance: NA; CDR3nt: TGCGCCAGCAGCGTGGGACAGGGCTTGCCCGATGAGCAGTTCTTC; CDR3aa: CASSVGQGLPDEQFF
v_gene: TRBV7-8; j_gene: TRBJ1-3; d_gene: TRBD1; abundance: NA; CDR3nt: TGTGCCAGCAGCCTTGGGACAGGGGTGGCCGGAAACACCATATATTTT; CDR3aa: CASSLGTGVAGNTIYF
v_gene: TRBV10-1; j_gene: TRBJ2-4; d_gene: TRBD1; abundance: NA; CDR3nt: TGCGCCAGCAGTGAATCGGGGACAGGGCAAAACATTCAGTACTTC; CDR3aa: CASSESGTGQNIQYF
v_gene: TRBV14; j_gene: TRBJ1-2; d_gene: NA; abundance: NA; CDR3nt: TGTGCCAGCAGCCACTGGACAGACCATAACTATGGCTACACCTTC; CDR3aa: CASSHWTDHNYGYTF
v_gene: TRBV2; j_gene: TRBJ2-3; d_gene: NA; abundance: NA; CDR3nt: TGTGCCAGCAGTCGGGCAGCGGTAGTCACAGATACGCAGTATTTT; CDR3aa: CASSRAAVVTDTQYF
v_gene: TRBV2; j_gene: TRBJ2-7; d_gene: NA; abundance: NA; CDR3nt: TGTGCCAGCAGTCGGGAATCCTCGAGCGAGCAGTACTTC; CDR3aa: CASSRESSSEQYF
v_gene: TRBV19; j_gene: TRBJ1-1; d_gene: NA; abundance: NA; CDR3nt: TGTGCCAGTAGTATAGATTTTCAGCGCACTGAAGCTTTCTTT; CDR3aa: CASSIDFQRTEAFF
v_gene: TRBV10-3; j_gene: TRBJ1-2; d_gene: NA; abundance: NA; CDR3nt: TGTGCCATCGATGGGGGCCATGGCTACACCTTC; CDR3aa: CAIDGGHGYTF
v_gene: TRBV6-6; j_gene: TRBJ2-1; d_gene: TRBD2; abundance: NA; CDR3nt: TGTGCCAGCAGTACCGGGACTATCTACAATGAGCAGTTCTTC; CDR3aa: CASSTGTIYNEQFF
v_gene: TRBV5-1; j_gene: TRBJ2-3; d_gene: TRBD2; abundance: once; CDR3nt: TGCGCCAGCAGCTTAGGACTAGCCGAGGATACGCAGTATTTT; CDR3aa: CASSLGLAEDTQYF
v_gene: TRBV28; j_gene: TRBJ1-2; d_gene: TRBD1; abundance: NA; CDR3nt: TGTGCCAGCAGTCGGACAGGGGGCGCTGGGTATGGCTACACCTTC; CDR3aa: CASSRTGGAGYGYTF
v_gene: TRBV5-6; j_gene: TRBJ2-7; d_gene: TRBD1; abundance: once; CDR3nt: TGTGCCAGCAGGGGGACAGGGGGCTACGAGCAGTACTTC; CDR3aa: CASRGTGGYEQYF
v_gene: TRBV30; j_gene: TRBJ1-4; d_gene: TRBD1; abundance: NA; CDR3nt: TGTGCCTGGAGTCGGGACAGGGAAAATGAAAAACTGTTTTTT; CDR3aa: CAWSRDRENEKLFF
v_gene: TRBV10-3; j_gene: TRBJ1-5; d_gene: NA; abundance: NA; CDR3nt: TGTGCCATCAGTGCTAAGGGAGCAAATCAGCCCCAGCATTTT; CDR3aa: CAISAKGANQPQHF
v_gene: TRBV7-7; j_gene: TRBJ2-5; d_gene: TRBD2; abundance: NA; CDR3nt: TGTGCTAGCAGCTTAAGTTCGGGGGGTTCCCAAGAGACCCAGTACTTC; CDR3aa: CASSLSSGGSQETQYF
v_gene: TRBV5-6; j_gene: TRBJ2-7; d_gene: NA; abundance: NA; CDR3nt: TGTGCCAGCACCCGGTCGGAGGACAGAGCCTACGAGCAGTACTTC; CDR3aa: CASTRSEDRAYEQYF
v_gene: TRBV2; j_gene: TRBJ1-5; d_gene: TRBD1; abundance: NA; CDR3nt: TGTGCCAGTCGTCAGGGGGAATCGATATACGGTCAGCCCCAGCATTTT; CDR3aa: CASRQGESIYGQPQHF
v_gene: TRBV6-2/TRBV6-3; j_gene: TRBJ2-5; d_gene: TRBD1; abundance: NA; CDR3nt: TGTGCCAGCAGTTACGCCCCAGGGACAGGGGTGTCACGAGAGACCCAGTACTTC; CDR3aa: CASSYAPGTGVSRETQYF
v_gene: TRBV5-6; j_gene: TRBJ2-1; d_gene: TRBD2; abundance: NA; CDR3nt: TGTGCCAGCAGCTTGGCCGGACTAGCGGGAGCTGAGCAGTTCTTC; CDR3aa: CASSLAGLAGAEQFF
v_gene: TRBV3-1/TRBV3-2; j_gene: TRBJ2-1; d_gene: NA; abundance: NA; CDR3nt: TGTGCCAGCAGCCAGGGGGCCCGGTACAATGAGCAGTTCTTC; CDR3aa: CASSQGARYNEQFF
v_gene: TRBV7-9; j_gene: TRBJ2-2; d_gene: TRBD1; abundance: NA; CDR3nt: TGTGCCAGCACCCTGGGACAGGGCGGGGAGCTGTTTTTT; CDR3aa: CASTLGQGGELFF
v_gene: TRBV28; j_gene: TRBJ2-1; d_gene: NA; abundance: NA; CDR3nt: TGTGCCAGCAGTTTTAGTGGACAGACACGAATGAGCCCAATCTTCTTC; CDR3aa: CASSFSGQTRMSPIFF
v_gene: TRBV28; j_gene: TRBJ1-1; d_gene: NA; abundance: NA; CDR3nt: TGTGCCAGCAGTGAAGGCGGGAACACTGAAGCTTTCTTT; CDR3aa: CASSEGGNTEAFF
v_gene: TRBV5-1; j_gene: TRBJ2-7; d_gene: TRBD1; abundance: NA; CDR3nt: TGCGCCAGCAGCTTGGGACAGGGATCGTACGAGCAGTACTTC; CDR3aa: CASSLGQGSYEQYF
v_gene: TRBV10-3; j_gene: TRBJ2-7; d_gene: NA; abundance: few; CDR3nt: TGTGCCATCAGTGAGTCGAGCCGGCACAGAACCTACGAGCAGTACTTC; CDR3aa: CAISESSRHRTYEQYF
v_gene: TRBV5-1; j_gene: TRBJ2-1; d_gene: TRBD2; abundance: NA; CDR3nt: TGCGCCAGCACCTCCCCGGGACTAGCGGGGGCCCACGGATGGTTCTTC; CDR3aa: CASTSPGLAGAHGWFF
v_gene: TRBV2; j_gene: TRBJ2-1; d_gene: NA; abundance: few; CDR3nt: TGTGCCAGCGGAAAGACAGGGACTCCCTACAATGAGCAGTTCTTC; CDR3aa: CASGKTGTPYNEQFF
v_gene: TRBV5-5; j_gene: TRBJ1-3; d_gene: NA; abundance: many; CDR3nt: TGTGCCAGCAGCTTACACATGGACACCATATATTTT; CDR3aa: CASSLHMDTIYF
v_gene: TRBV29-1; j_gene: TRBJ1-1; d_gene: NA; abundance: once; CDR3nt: TGCAGCGTTCTACCCAATACCGAGAACACTGAAGCTTTCTTT; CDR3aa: CSVLPNTENTEAFF
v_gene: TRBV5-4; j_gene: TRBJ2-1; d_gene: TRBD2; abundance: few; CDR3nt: TGTGCCAGCAGCGAGGGCCTAGCGGCCCCCAATGAGCAGTTCTTC; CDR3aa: CASSEGLAAPNEQFF
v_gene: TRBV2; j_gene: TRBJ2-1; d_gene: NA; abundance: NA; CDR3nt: TGTGCCAGCAGTGAGTTCCTAGGCACCTACAATGAGCAGTTCTTC; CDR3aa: CASSEFLGTYNEQFF
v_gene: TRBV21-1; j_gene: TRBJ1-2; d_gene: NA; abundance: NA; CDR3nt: TGTGCCAGCAGCAAACACGGCAGGGTAAACTATGGCTACACCTTC; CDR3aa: CASSKHGRVNYGYTF
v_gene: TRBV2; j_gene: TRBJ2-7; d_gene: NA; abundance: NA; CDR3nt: TGTGCCAGCAGTTACCAGTACGAGCAGTACTTC; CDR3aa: CASSYQYEQYF
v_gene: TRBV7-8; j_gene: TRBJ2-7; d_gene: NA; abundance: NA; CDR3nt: TGTGCCAGCAGCCTAACGCAGGAGGGGCTTAGCTCCTACGAGCAGTACTTC; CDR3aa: CASSLTQEGLSSYEQYF
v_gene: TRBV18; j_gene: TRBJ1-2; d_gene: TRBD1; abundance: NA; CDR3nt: TGTGCCAGCTCACCACCGGGACAGGGGGCACGGGGCTACACCTTC; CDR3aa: CASSPPGQGARGYTF
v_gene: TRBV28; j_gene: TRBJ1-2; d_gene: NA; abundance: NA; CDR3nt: TGTGCCAGCAGTTTAGCCGCTGGGTGGGGGCGATATGGCTACACCTTC; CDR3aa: CASSLAAGWGRYGYTF
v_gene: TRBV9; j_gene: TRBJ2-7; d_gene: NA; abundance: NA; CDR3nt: TGTGCCAGCAGCGCCAGTCTAGCTTCTCTAGGCGAGCAGTACTTC; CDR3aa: CASSASLASLGEQYF
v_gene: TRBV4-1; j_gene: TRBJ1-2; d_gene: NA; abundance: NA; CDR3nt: TGCGCCAGCAGCCAAGTGCCGGCAGGGTATTATGGCTACACCTTC; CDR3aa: CASSQVPAGYYGYTF
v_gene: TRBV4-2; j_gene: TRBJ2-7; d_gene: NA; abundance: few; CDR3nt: TGTGCCAGCAGCCAAGATCAGGGCTCCTACGAGCAGTACTTC; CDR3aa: CASSQDQGSYEQYF
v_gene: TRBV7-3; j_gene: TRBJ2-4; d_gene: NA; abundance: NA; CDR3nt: TGTGCCAGCAGCTCTGGCGCGGGAAACATTCAGTACTTC; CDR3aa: CASSSGAGNIQYF
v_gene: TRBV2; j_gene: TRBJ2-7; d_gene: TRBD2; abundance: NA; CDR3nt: TGTGCCACACGGACTAGCGGCAACGAGCAGTACTTC; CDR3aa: CATRTSGNEQYF